This T cell receptor (beta chain) is from a study of blood T cell repertoires in COVID-19. Overall study context: Acute and convalescent COVID-19 samples came from the United States, Italy and Spain.

Original handling: How many nucleated cells were present was estimated from reference gene primer amplification. This table comes from immunoSEQ multiplex PCR, and its TCRdb copy is limited to in-frame clones, with some not included. V, J and clone size reflect that table, while D and trimming were determined from the DNA. The table lists over 600,000 clones, around 89% of them singletons. This receptor was obtained from a woman between 18 and 29 years old with acute or convalescent COVID-19. Material for sequencing was peripheral blood.

DNA for the CDR3: TGTGCCAGCAGCTTCGGGCAGGGGAACACTGAAGCTTTCTTT. Protein sequence: CASSFGQGNTEAFF. The rearrangement links TRBV7-3 to TRBJ1-1; perhaps TRBD1 as D (5 bases). CDR3 length equals 14 residues. The germline V gene has CDR1 SGHTA and CDR2 FQGTGA. V was cut by 3 bases and J by 1 base, with 9 bases left in between.